This T cell receptor beta chain comes out of a study of neoadjuvant anti-PD-1 for oral cavity cancer. About the study: Around day 43, patients without progression received a fourth nivolumab dose before surgery.

J was trimmed by 5 bases and V by 0 bases; bases with no gene match: 4. Germline loops: CDR1 SGHRS, CDR2 YFSETQ. This CDR3 is built from 14 residues. Method: immunoSEQ multiplex PCR; TCRdb's copy keeps in-frame clones and lacks some. Of under 15,000 clones in the sample, around 62% were seen once. The sequenced sample was PBMCs, obtained before nivolumab (anti-PD-1) treatment. This chain links TRBV5-1 with TRBJ1-2; 7 positions match TRBD1. This receptor was taken from a person aged 35-80 years with oral cavity squamous cell carcinoma. In DNA form, the CDR3 reads TGCGCCAGCAGCTTGGAGGGACAGCCTTATGGCTACACCTTC. It encodes CASSLEGQPYGYTF.